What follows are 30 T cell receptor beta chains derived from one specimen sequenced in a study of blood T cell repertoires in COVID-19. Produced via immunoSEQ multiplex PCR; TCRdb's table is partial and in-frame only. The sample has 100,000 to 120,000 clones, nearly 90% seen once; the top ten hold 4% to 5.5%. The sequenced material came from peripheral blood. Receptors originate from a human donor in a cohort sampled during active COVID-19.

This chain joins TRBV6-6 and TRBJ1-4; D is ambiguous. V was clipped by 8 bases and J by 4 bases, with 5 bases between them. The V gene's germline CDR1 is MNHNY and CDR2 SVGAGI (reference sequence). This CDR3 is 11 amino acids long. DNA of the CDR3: TGTGCCAGCGGGCGTAATGAAAAACTGTTTTTT. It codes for CASGRNEKLFF.

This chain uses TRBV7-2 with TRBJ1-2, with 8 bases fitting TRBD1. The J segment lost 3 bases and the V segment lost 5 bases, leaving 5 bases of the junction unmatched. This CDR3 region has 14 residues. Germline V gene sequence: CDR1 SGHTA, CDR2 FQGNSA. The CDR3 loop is CASSITGGDYGYTF. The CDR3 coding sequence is TGTGCCAGCAGCATAACAGGGGGGGACTATGGCTACACCTTC.

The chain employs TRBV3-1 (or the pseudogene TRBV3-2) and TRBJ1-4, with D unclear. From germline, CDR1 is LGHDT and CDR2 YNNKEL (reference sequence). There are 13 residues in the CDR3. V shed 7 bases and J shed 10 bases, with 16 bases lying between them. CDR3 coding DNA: TGTGCCAGCACTACAGAATCTTTGGGAAAACTGTTTTTT. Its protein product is CASTTESLGKLFF.

The CDR3 here is CASSEVRRQGADYGYTF. CDR3 coding DNA: TGTGCCAGCAGTGAAGTGAGGCGCCAGGGGGCCGACTATGGCTACACCTTC. The chain couples TRBV6-4 to TRBJ1-2; 8 nucleotides line up with TRBD1. Germline CDR1 is MRHNA and CDR2 is SNTAGT. V lost 3 bases, J lost 3 bases, and 12 bases stayed unmatched. This CDR3 has 17 amino acids.

This CDR3 is CAWSVLRDREGADTQYF. The CDR3 DNA reads TGTGCCTGGAGTGTACTCCGGGACAGGGAAGGGGCAGATACGCAGTATTTT. The rearrangement joins TRBV30 to TRBJ2-3, with TRBD1 identical over 9 bases. The V segment lost 0 bases and the J segment 4 bases; nucleotides outside the gene matches: 11. CDR1 and CDR2 (germline): GTSNPN, SVGIG (reference sequence). This CDR3 region has 17 residues.

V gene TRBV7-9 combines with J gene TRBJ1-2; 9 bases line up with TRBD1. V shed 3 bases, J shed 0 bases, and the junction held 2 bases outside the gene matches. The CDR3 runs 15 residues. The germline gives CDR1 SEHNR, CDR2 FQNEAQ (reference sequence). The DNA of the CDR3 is TGTGCCAGCAGCTTGGGACAGGGCACTAACTATGGCTACACCTTC. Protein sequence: CASSLGQGTNYGYTF.

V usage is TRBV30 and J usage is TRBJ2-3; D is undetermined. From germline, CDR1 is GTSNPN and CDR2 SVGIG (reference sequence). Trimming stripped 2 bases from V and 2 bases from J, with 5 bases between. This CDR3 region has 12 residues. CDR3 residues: CAWSSATDTQYF. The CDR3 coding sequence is TGTGCCTGGAGTAGCGCCACAGATACGCAGTATTTT.

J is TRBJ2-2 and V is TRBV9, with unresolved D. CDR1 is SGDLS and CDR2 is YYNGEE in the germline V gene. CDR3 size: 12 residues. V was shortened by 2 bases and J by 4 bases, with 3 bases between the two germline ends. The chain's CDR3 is CASSVRTGELFF. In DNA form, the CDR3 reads TGTGCCAGCAGCGTTCGCACCGGGGAGCTGTTTTTT.

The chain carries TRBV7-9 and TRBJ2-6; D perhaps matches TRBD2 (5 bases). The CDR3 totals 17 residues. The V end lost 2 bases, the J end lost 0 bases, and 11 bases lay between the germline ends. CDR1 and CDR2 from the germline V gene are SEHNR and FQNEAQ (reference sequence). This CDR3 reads CASSLLGRASGANVLTF. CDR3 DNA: TGTGCCAGCAGCTTACTAGGGCGGGCCTCTGGGGCCAACGTCCTGACTTTC. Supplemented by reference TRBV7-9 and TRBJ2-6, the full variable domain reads DTGVSQNPRHKITKRGQNVTFRCDPISEHNRLYWYRQTLGQGPEFLTYFQNEAQLEKSRLLSDRFSAERPKGSFSTLEIQRTEQGDSAMYLCASSLLGRASGANVLTFGAGSRLTVL.

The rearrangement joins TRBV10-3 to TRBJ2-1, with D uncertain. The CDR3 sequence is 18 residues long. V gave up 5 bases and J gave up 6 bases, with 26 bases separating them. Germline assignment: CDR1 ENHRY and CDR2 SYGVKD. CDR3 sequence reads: CAISPQPGIIDLGNEQFF. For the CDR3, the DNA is TGTGCCATCAGTCCCCAGCCAGGTATTATAGATTTAGGCAATGAGCAGTTCTTC.

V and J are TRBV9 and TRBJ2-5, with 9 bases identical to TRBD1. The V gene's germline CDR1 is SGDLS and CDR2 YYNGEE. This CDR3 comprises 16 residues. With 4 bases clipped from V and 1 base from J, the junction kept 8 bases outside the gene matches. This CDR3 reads CASSPRQGVRQETQYF. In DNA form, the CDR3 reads TGTGCCAGCAGCCCACGACAGGGGGTGCGCCAAGAGACCCAGTACTTC.

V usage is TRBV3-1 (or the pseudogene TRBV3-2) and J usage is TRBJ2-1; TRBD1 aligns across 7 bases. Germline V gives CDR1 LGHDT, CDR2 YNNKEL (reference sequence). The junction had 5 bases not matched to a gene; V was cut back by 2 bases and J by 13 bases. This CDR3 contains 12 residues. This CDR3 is CASSQQGTVQFF. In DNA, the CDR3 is TGTGCCAGCAGCCAACAAGGGACAGTCCAGTTCTTC.

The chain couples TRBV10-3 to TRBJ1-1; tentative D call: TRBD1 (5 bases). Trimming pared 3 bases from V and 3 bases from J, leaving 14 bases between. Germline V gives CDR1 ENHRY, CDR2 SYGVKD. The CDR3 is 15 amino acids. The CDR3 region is CAISDLGARYTEAFF. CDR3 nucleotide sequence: TGTGCCATCAGTGATCTAGGGGCAAGGTACACTGAAGCTTTCTTT.

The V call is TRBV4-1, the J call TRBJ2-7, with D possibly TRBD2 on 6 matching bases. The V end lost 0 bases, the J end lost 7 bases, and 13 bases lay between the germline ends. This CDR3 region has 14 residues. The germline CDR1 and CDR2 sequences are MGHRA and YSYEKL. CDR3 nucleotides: TGCGCCAGCAGCCAAGATCAAGGGGCGGGGGAGCAGTACTTC. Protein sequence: CASSQDQGAGEQYF.

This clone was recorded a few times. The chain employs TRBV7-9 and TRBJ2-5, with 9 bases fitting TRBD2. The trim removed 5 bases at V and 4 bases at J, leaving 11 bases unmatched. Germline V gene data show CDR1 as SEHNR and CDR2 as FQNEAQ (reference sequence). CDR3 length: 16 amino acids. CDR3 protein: CASSPQGAGGGETQYF. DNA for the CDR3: TGTGCCAGCAGCCCCCAAGGAGCGGGGGGTGGAGAGACCCAGTACTTC.

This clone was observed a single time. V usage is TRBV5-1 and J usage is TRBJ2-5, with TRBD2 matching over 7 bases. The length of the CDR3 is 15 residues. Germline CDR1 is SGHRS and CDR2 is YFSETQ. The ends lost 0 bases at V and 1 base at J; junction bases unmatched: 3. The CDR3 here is CASSLGPGGQETQYF. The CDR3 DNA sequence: TGCGCCAGCAGCTTGGGCCCGGGGGGCCAAGAGACCCAGTACTTC.

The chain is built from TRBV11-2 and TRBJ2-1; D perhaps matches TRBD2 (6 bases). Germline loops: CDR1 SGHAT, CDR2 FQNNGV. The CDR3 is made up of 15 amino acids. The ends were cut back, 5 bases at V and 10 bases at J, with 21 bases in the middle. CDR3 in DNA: TGTGCCAGCAGCACTAGCAGCCCACGACTGAGAGAGCAGTTCTTC. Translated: CASSTSSPRLREQFF. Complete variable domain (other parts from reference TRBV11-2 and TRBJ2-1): EAGVAQSPRYKIIEKRQSVAFWCNPISGHATLYWYQQILGQGPKLLIQFQNNGVVDDSQLPKDRFSAERLKGVDSTLKIQPAKLEDSAVYLCASSTSSPRLREQFFGPGTRLTVL.

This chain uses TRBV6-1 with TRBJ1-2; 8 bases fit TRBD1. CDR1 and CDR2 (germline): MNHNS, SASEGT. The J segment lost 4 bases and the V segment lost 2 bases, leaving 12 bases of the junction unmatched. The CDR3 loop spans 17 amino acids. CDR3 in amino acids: CASSEFLRPGGGYGYTF. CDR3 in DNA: TGTGCCAGCAGTGAATTTTTAAGGCCAGGGGGCGGCTATGGCTACACCTTC.

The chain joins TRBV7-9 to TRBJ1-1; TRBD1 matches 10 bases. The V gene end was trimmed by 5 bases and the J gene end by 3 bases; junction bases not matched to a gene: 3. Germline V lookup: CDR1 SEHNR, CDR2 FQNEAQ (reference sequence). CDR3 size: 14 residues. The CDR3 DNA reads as TGTGCCAGCAGCACCGGGACAGGGGACACTGAAGCTTTCTTT. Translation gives CASSTGTGDTEAFF.

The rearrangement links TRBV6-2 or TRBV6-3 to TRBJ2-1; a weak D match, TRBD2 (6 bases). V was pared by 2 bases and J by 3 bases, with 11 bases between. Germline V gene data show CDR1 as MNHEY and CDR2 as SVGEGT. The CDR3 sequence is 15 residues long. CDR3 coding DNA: TGTGCCAGCAGTTACCGCGGGACGCGCTACAATGAGCAGTTCTTC. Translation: CASSYRGTRYNEQFF.

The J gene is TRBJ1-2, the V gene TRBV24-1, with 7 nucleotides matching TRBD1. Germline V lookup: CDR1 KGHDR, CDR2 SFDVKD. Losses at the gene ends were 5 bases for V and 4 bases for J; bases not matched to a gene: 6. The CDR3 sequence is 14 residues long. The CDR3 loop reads CATSGSDRVYGYTF. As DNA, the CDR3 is TGTGCCACCAGTGGAAGTGACAGGGTCTATGGCTACACCTTC.

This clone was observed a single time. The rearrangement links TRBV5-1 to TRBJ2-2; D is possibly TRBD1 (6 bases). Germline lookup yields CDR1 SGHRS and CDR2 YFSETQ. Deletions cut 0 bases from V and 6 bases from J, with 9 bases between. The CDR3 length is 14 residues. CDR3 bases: TGCGCCAGCAGCTTGGTACAGGGCCCCGGGGAGCTGTTTTTT. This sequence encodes CASSLVQGPGELFF. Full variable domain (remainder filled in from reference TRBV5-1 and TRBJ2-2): KAGVTQTPRYLIKTRGQQVTLSCSPISGHRSVSWYQQTPGQGLQFLFEYFSETQRNKGNFPGRFSGRQFSNSRSEMNVSTLELGDSALYLCASSLVQGPGELFFGEGSRLTVL.

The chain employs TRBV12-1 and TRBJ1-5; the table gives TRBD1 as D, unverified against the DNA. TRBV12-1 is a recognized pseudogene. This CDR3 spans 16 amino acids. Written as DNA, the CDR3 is TGTGCCAGCAGCTTTTCCCGGCGCAGGGAAGGTCAGCCCCAGCATTTT. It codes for CASSFSRRREGQPQHF.

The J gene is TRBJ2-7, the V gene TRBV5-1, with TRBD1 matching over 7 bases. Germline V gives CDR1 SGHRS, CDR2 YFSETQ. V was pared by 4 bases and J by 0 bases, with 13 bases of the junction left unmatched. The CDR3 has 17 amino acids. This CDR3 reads CASSRQGSPLGSYEQYF. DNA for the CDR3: TGCGCCAGCAGCCGACAGGGTTCCCCCCTCGGCTCCTACGAGCAGTACTTC.

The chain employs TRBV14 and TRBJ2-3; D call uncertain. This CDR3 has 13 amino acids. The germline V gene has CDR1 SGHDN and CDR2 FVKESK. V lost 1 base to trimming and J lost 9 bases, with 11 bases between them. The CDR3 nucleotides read TGTGCCAGCAGCCAAGTAGACTTCTTGACGCAGTATTTT. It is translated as CASSQVDFLTQYF.

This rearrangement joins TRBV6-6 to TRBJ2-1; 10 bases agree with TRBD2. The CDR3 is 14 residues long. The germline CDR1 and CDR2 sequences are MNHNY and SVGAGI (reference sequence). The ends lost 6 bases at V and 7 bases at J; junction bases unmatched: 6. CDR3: CASRSGTSVNEQFF. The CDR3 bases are TGTGCCAGCAGGAGCGGGACTAGCGTTAATGAGCAGTTCTTC.

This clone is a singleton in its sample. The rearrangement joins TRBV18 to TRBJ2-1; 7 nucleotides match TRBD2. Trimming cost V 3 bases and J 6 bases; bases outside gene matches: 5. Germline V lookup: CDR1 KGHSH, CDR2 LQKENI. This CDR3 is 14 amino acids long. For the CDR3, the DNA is TGTGCCAGCTCACCTCACCGCGGGGGCAATGAGCAGTTCTTC. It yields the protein CASSPHRGGNEQFF.

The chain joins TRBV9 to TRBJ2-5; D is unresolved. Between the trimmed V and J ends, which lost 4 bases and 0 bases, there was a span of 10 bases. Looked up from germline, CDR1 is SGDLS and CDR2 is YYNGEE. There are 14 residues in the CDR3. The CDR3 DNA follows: TGTGCCAGCAGCCCCCAAGCGAACCAAGAGACCCAGTACTTC. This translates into CASSPQANQETQYF.

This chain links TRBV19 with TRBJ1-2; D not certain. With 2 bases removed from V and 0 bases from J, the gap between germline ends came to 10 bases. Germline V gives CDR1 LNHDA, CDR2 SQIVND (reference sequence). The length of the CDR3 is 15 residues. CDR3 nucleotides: TGTGCCAGTAGTATAACCAGGCCAGCTAACTATGGCTACACCTTC. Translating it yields CASSITRPANYGYTF.

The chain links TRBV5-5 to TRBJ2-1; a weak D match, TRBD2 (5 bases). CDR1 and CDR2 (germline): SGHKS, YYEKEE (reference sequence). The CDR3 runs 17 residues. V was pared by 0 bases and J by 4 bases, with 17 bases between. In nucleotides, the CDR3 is TGTGCCAGCAGCTTGGGTTTGGGGTGGGAGTTGTACAATGAGCAGTTCTTC. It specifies CASSLGLGWELYNEQFF.